The rows below give T cell receptor beta chains drawn from one sample of a study of early T cells in non-severe SARS-CoV-2 infection. In TCRdb, the 5' RACE reads were re-called with MiXCR into one record per CDR3 protein. The data contain more than 80,000 distinct CDR3 sequences, approximately 15% of them seen just once; the ten biggest clones take up approximately 7.5%. The material sequenced was whole blood. The origin of the receptors is an adult who was a healthcare worker with PCR-confirmed SARS-CoV-2 infection or an uninfected control (not recorded which). The CDR3 runs from the conserved cysteine through the conserved F or W. Size values are once, few and many counts, or a class for expanded clones, and some rows have none.

v_call: TRBV5-4
clone_size: many
j_call: TRBJ1-2
cdr3_aa: CASSRQGPSDGYTF

v_call: TRBV6-6
clone_size: .
j_call: TRBJ2-7
cdr3_aa: CASSSTRDRRSYEQYF

v_call: TRBV7-6
clone_size: .
j_call: TRBJ2-1
cdr3_aa: CASSLGTSGSIGDEQFF

v_call: TRBV7-8
clone_size: many
j_call: TRBJ2-7
cdr3_aa: CASIGTSGRAPYEQYF

v_call: TRBV19
clone_size: few
j_call: TRBJ2-2
cdr3_aa: CASSTSPGTGELFF

v_call: TRBV2
clone_size: .
j_call: TRBJ2-1
cdr3_aa: CASSANVKDEQFF

v_call: TRBV7-9
clone_size: .
j_call: TRBJ2-7
cdr3_aa: CASSFLTEQYF

v_call: TRBV11-2
clone_size: .
j_call: TRBJ2-3
cdr3_aa: CASRGIAGADTQYF

v_call: TRBV7-6
clone_size: few
j_call: TRBJ2-7
cdr3_aa: CASSLADYEQYF

v_call: TRBV7-2
clone_size: many
j_call: TRBJ2-7
cdr3_aa: CASSLAPGLTGEQYF

v_call: TRBV6-2/TRBV6-3
clone_size: few
j_call: TRBJ2-5
cdr3_aa: CASSKSTGGNFEETQYF

v_call: TRBV6-5
clone_size: many
j_call: TRBJ2-7
cdr3_aa: CASSYGTSGTYEQYF

v_call: TRBV29-1
clone_size: few
j_call: TRBJ2-7
cdr3_aa: CSVGTVLTNEQYF

v_call: TRBV6-5
clone_size: few
j_call: TRBJ2-3
cdr3_aa: CATNRGSPSTDTQYF

v_call: TRBV3-1
clone_size: many
j_call: TRBJ2-7
cdr3_aa: CASSPGLAGGPYEQYF

v_call: TRBV12-5
clone_size: many
j_call: TRBJ2-1
cdr3_aa: CASGLKVNNEQFF

v_call: TRBV2
clone_size: few
j_call: TRBJ2-7
cdr3_aa: CASSEWGWSYEQYF

v_call: TRBV19
clone_size: many
j_call: TRBJ2-3
cdr3_aa: CASSIKQLDTQYF

v_call: TRBV9
clone_size: .
j_call: TRBJ2-2
cdr3_aa: CASSVGGGQTGELFF

v_call: TRBV2
clone_size: .
j_call: TRBJ2-3
cdr3_aa: CASSGGLGADTQYF

v_call: TRBV20-1
clone_size: few
j_call: TRBJ2-2
cdr3_aa: CSALPGLTNTGELFF

v_call: TRBV4-1
clone_size: few
j_call: TRBJ2-7
cdr3_aa: CASSQAVAGPLYEQYF

v_call: TRBV29-1
clone_size: few
j_call: TRBJ1-2
cdr3_aa: CSVGDTGLYGYTF

v_call: TRBV7-3
clone_size: few
j_call: TRBJ2-2
cdr3_aa: CASSFQTSGNLVPYTGELFF

v_call: TRBV7-3
clone_size: .
j_call: TRBJ2-4
cdr3_aa: CASSPRNGGMENIQYF

v_call: TRBV13
clone_size: many
j_call: TRBJ1-4
cdr3_aa: CASSWGVNEKLFF

v_call: TRBV30
clone_size: .
j_call: TRBJ1-3
cdr3_aa: CAWSVGTGIGNTIYF

v_call: TRBV20-1
clone_size: .
j_call: TRBJ1-2
cdr3_aa: CSARGPNGYTF

v_call: TRBV5-1
clone_size: .
j_call: TRBJ1-1
cdr3_aa: CASSLRTGGHTEAFF

v_call: TRBV7-2
clone_size: few
j_call: TRBJ2-2
cdr3_aa: CASSPRGGYTGELFF

v_call: TRBV10-3
clone_size: .
j_call: TRBJ1-3
cdr3_aa: CAISEGGTIYF

v_call: TRBV29-1
clone_size: few
j_call: TRBJ2-1
cdr3_aa: CSVLDSQVDYNEQFF

v_call: TRBV11-2
clone_size: .
j_call: TRBJ1-3
cdr3_aa: CASSLAGGGNTIYF

v_call: TRBV6-5
clone_size: .
j_call: TRBJ1-1
cdr3_aa: CASSPRQSNTEAFF

v_call: TRBV19
clone_size: .
j_call: TRBJ2-1
cdr3_aa: CASSTATSGRLNEQFF

v_call: TRBV27
clone_size: few
j_call: TRBJ1-5
cdr3_aa: CASSFSANQPQHF

v_call: TRBV11-2
clone_size: few
j_call: TRBJ1-4
cdr3_aa: CASSPDSFGEKLFF

v_call: TRBV5-4
clone_size: .
j_call: TRBJ1-1
cdr3_aa: CASSLGLLPGGTEAFF

v_call: TRBV7-9
clone_size: few
j_call: TRBJ1-2
cdr3_aa: CASSLSGRENYGYTF

v_call: TRBV7-2
clone_size: many
j_call: TRBJ1-5
cdr3_aa: CASSLSLQGSQPQHF

v_call: TRBV3-1
clone_size: .
j_call: TRBJ2-7
cdr3_aa: CASSFRDWSYEQYF

v_call: TRBV28
clone_size: .
j_call: TRBJ1-6
cdr3_aa: CASSLPPGTPLHF

v_call: TRBV20-1
clone_size: few
j_call: TRBJ2-1
cdr3_aa: CSARGLPDSSYNEQFF

v_call: TRBV7-2
clone_size: few
j_call: TRBJ1-1
cdr3_aa: CASIFRGIRGTEAFF

v_call: TRBV29-1
clone_size: .
j_call: TRBJ2-2
cdr3_aa: CSARRGVAGELFF

v_call: TRBV23-1
clone_size: few
j_call: TRBJ2-2
cdr3_aa: CASSHPWEGADTGELFF

v_call: TRBV19
clone_size: .
j_call: TRBJ2-1
cdr3_aa: CASSIDAETEFF

v_call: TRBV5-5
clone_size: .
j_call: TRBJ1-1
cdr3_aa: CASSFRGDATEAFF

v_call: TRBV5-1
clone_size: .
j_call: TRBJ2-6
cdr3_aa: CASSPPSRGSSAANVLTF

v_call: TRBV5-1
clone_size: .
j_call: TRBJ2-3
cdr3_aa: CASSLSGRIVDTQYF

v_call: TRBV18
clone_size: few
j_call: TRBJ1-3
cdr3_aa: CASSRGATGNTIYF

v_call: TRBV24-1
clone_size: many
j_call: TRBJ1-5
cdr3_aa: CATSDRTGGVGNQPQHF

v_call: TRBV6-5
clone_size: few
j_call: TRBJ1-2
cdr3_aa: CASSYAGTGDGYTF

v_call: TRBV7-2
clone_size: many
j_call: TRBJ2-2
cdr3_aa: CASRNRTGTNTGELFF

v_call: TRBV4-2
clone_size: few
j_call: TRBJ1-3
cdr3_aa: CASSQGNREDTIYF

v_call: TRBV6-5
clone_size: few
j_call: TRBJ1-5
cdr3_aa: CASSYSGRYQPQHF

v_call: TRBV12-3/TRBV12-4
clone_size: few
j_call: TRBJ2-7
cdr3_aa: CASSGAGGGDEQYF

v_call: TRBV7-9
clone_size: .
j_call: TRBJ2-4
cdr3_aa: CASSPHRGNIQYF

v_call: TRBV2
clone_size: few
j_call: TRBJ2-7
cdr3_aa: CASRGEYWGQYF